This TCR beta chain came from a study of T-cell memory formation after mild COVID-19. Study background: Largely, TCR clusters stayed within a single donor.

With constant-segment primers, 5'RACE yielded cDNA libraries of TCR alpha and TCR beta that carried sample barcodes and UMIs. TCRdb recomputed calls from the 5' RACE reads with MiXCR, one row per CDR3 protein. The sample lists approximately 180,000 distinct CDR3 sequences, 15% to 20% occurring once. A note on this clonotype: Its cognate antigen is unknown.

Trimming at V came to 1 base and at J to 4 bases, leaving 6 bases not matched to a gene. This CDR3 is 15 amino acids long. CDR1 is SEHNR, CDR2 FQNEAQ, per germline (reference sequence). Study results and limitations: Mainly in CM and EM were contracting CD4+ clones; CD8+ were in EMRA. SARS-CoV-2 specificity of second-wave clones peaking day 37 was unconfirmed.

The chain couples TRBV7-9 to TRBJ2-7; TRBD1 matches 8 bases. The clonotype was recovered from an adult woman who had mild COVID-19 (a few samples of this study predate the infection). Cell type and time point are not known. The sample was PBMCs or a T cell subset sorted from them (not recorded which). The CDR3 sequence: CASSLVSRDRYEQYF. The CDR3 DNA is TGTGCCAGCAGCTTAGTCAGTAGGGACAGGTACGAGCAGTACTTC.